The sequence of this T cell receptor beta chain was determined in a study of blood T cell repertoires in COVID-19. At the level of the study: Italy, Spain and the United States were the sources of the convalescent and acute COVID-19 samples. Sample material is recorded as cDNA or gDNA derived from T cells, B-cell-depleted T cells, or PBMCs.

The CDR3 consists of 13 residues. The V gene's germline CDR1 is SGDLS and CDR2 YYNGEE. V was shortened by 3 bases and J by 4 bases, with 10 bases between the two germline ends. In the authors' methods: Nucleated cell number was recorded as an estimate derived from reference gene primer amplification. The assay was immunoSEQ multiplex PCR, and TCRdb's table has in-frame clones only and misses some. V, J and clone size reflect that table, while D and trimming were determined from the DNA. The sample lists over 90,000 clones, around 82% occurring once. The sequencing sample was made of peripheral blood. This sequence joins TRBV9 and TRBJ1-2, with D maybe TRBD1 (6 bases). This receptor was identified in a man aged 45-65 years with active or convalescent COVID-19. The CDR3 nucleotides are TGTGCCAGCAGCGCACAGGGTACCTATGGCTACACCTTC. It encodes CASSAQGTYGYTF.